The 5 T cell receptor beta chains below all came from one sample that was sequenced in a study of cytomegalovirus exposure and HLA in healthy donors. Amplification used 60 Vbeta primers and 13 Jbeta primers. TCRdb's copy holds only in-frame clones and misses some; the assay was immunoSEQ multiplex PCR. This table holds approximately 100,000 clones. The sample was PBMCs. The receptor set was obtained from a man aged 45-65 years in good health and CMV-seronegative.

The V and J genes are TRBV7-9 and TRBJ2-7; tentatively, D is TRBD2 (5 bases). CDR1 SEHNR and CDR2 FQNEAQ come from the germline V gene (reference sequence). This CDR3 spans 16 amino acids. Trimming took off 5 bases at V and 4 bases at J, with 21 bases between the two ends. CDR3 protein: CASSVHVGPGFYEQYF. DNA for the CDR3: TGTGCCAGCAGCGTTCACGTTGGACCGGGGTTTTACGAGCAGTACTTC.

This chain uses TRBV6-5 with TRBJ1-1; the D gene is possibly TRBD1 (5 bases). V lost 5 bases, J lost 1 base, and 8 bases lay in between. Germline CDR1 and CDR2: MNHEY and SVGAGI. The CDR3 runs 13 residues. The CDR3 spells CASSGHRNTEAFF. CDR3 nucleotide sequence: TGTGCCAGCAGTGGACATAGGAACACTGAAGCTTTCTTT.

This chain links TRBV5-1 with TRBJ1-2; a possible D gene is TRBD1 (5 bases). Trimming shortened V by 0 bases and J by 4 bases, and 16 bases separated the two germline ends. The CDR3 is made up of 16 amino acids. Germline V gene sequence: CDR1 SGHRS, CDR2 YFSETQ. The CDR3 region is CASSLERQGYFYGYTF. In nucleotides, the CDR3 is TGCGCCAGCAGCTTGGAACGGCAGGGCTACTTCTATGGCTACACCTTC.

Its frequency marks this clone as medium-sized. The rearrangement links TRBV9 to TRBJ1-3; 7 bases are a match to TRBD1. CDR1 and CDR2 (germline): SGDLS, YYNGEE. Germline trimming cut 0 bases from V and 4 bases from J; bases unmatched to any gene: 1. The CDR3 contains 14 residues. In DNA, the CDR3 is TGTGCCAGCAGCGTAGAACAGGGGGGAAACACCATATATTTT. It specifies CASSVEQGGNTIYF.

The chain is built from TRBV14 and TRBJ2-7, with D perhaps matching TRBD2 (6 bases). CDR3 length equals 13 residues. Germline CDR1 reads SGHDN; CDR2 reads FVKESK. V was cut by 1 base and J by 5 bases, with 9 bases left in between. Written as DNA, the CDR3 is TGTGCCAGCAGCCAAGCTTGGGGGGACGAGCAGTACTTC. It is translated as CASSQAWGDEQYF.